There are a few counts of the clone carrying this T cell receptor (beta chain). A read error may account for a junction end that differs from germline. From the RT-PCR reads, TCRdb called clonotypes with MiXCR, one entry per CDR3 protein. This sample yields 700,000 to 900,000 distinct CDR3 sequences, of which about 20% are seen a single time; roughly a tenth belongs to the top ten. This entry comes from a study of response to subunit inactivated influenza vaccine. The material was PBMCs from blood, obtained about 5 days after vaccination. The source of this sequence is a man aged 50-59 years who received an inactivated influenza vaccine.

CDR3 in DNA: TGTGCCAGCAGCGAAGATGGGACAGGGACTAACTATGGCTACACCTTC. This encodes CASSEDGTGTNYGYTF. The chain employs TRBV4-2 and TRBJ1-2, with 9 bases lining up with TRBD1. The CDR3 is 16 amino acids. The germline gives CDR1 LGHNA, CDR2 YNFKEQ.